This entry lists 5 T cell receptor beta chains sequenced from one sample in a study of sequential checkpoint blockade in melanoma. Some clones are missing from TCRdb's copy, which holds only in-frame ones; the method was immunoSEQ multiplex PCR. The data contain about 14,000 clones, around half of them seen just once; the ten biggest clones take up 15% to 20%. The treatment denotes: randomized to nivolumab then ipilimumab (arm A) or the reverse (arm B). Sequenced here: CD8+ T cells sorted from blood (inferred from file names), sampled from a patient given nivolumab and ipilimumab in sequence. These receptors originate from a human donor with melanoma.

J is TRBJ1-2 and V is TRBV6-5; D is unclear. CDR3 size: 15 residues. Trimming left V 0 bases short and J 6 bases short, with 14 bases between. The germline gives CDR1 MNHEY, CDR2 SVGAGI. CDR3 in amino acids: CASSYSTHDKHGYTF. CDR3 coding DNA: TGTGCCAGCAGTTACTCGACGCATGACAAGCATGGCTACACCTTC.

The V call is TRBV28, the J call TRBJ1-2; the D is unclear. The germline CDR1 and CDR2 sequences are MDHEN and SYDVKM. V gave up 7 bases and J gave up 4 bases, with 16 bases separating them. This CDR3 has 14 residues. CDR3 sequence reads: CASTRTGSAYGYTF. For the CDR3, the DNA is TGTGCCAGCACCCGGACGGGGTCTGCCTATGGCTACACCTTC.

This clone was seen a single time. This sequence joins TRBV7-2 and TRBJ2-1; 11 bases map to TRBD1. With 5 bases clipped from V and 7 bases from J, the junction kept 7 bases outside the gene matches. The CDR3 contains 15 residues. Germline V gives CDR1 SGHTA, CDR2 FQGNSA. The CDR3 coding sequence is TGTGCCAGCAGCCTGGGACAGGGGGTCTGGAATGAGCAGTTCTTC. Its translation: CASSLGQGVWNEQFF. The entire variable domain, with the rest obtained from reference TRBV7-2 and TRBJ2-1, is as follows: GAGVSQSPSNKVTEKGKDVELRCDPISGHTALYWYRQSLGQGLEFLIYFQGNSAPDKSGLPSDRFSAERTGGSVSTLTIQRTQQEDSAVYLCASSLGQGVWNEQFFGPGTRLTVL.

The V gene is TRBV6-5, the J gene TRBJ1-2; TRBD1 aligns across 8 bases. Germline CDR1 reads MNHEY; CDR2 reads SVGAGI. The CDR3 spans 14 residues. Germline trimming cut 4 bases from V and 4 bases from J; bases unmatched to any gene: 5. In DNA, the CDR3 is TGTGCCAGCAGTTTCGCAGGGGGCGCCTATGGCTACACCTTC. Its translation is CASSFAGGAYGYTF.

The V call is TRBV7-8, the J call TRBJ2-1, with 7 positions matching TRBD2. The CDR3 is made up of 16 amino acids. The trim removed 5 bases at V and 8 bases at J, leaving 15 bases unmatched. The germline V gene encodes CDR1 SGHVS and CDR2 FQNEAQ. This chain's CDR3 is CASSPSPGGSFDEQFF. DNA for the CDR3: TGTGCCAGCAGCCCTTCTCCTGGCGGGAGTTTCGATGAGCAGTTCTTC.